This record concerns one TCR beta chain sequence. V dropped 2 bases and J dropped 9; count of bases not matched to a gene: 3. CDR3 length: 13 amino acids. Germline CDR1 is SGHNT and CDR2 is YENEEA. The sample is drawn from a study of OX40 agonist ivuxolimab in advanced cancers. Using immunoSEQ multiplex PCR, the repertoire was profiled, and TCRdb retains in-frame clones only, with some absent. This table has just over 80,000 clones, more than 70% appearing once. The receptor was isolated from an adult with an advanced solid tumor such as melanoma, head and neck, liver or kidney cancer. The genes are TRBV11-3 and TRBJ2-3; 9 nucleotides agree with TRBD1. The sequencing here drew on CD4+ or CD8+ T cells sorted from blood, taken in a trial of the OX40 agonist ivuxolimab. The CDR3 DNA reads TGTGCCAGCAGCTTAACCGGGACAGGGACGCAGTATTTT. Encoded protein: CASSLTGTGTQYF.